This TCR beta chain was sequenced in a study of blood T cell repertoires in COVID-19. This clone has a handful of counts. The CDR3 consists of 16 residues. Trimming pared 8 bases from V and 2 bases from J, leaving 19 bases between. From germline, CDR1 is ENHRY and CDR2 SYGVKD. The method was immunoSEQ multiplex PCR; TCRdb's version includes in-frame clones alone and lacks a portion of them. The table records more than 95,000 clones, about 89% of them present only once. The V call is TRBV10-3, the J call TRBJ1-5; possible D gene TRBD1, 5 bases. The sequenced sample was peripheral blood. The sequence came from a human donor in a cohort sampled during active COVID-19. Here the CDR3 DNA reads TGTGCCATCGGACTCGGGGGAACAGAGGGCAATCAGCCCCAGCATTTT. As protein: CAIGLGGTEGNQPQHF.